This TCR beta chain was obtained from a study of regulatory T cells in long-lasting Graves disease (dated by TCRdb to 2020 to 2022). Regarding the complete study: Persistent Graves' disease meant more than 5 years of antithyroid drug treatment with TSH receptor autoantibodies that stayed positive. Antithyroid drugs had been taken for 8.5 to 12 years on average by persistent Graves' disease patients in the clinical cohort. The study was registered as a clinical trial and conducted in China. TCR sequencing covered 13 persistent and roughly 20 newly diagnosed Graves' disease patients, some 35 samples in total. Peripheral blood TCR sequencing and RNA sequencing compared persistent Graves' disease patients with newly diagnosed Graves' disease patients. Overall study results and their limits: Patients with persistent disease shared more public clonotypes (around 2,500) than newly diagnosed patients did (approximately 990). Only peripheral blood was studied, because thyroid tissue, the primary lesion, was inaccessible. The small sample size was acknowledged by the authors as a limitation that may reduce accuracy. Preferential use of TRBV28, TRBJ1-2 and TRBJ2-5 was observed in persistent disease, whereas TRBV20-1 and TRBJ2-1 were favored in newly diagnosed disease. Only the TCR beta chain was sequenced and analyzed. Lower TCR Shannon entropy and fewer highly expanded clones were observed in persistent Graves' disease patients than in newly diagnosed patients, which suggested clonal expansion.

Read against the paper, the sample's time point label means: persistent/refractory GD, antithyroid drugs over 5 years with positive TRAb. RNA was extracted from PBMCs in TRIzol for both TCR sequencing and RNA sequencing. The diagnosis of Graves' disease followed American Thyroid Association guidelines. Patients were recruited from an endocrinology department in Xi'an, China. Each patient gave approximately 10 milliliters of peripheral blood, collected in an EDTA anticoagulant tube. PBMCs were isolated by Ficoll Paque Plus density gradient separation without further T cell sorting. An Agilent 2100 Bioanalyzer and agarose gel were used to assess RNA quality, and a NanoDrop 2000 was used to measure RNA concentration. Libraries were constructed by multiplex PCR. The instrument was an Illumina HiSeq 4000. To build TCR beta libraries, CDR3 regions were amplified by Arm-PCR using iRepertoire HTBI primers. Before sequencing, the PCR products went through gel purification. Per the original workflow: A total of some 65 TRBV and under 15 TRBJ segments were identified across samples and were used for gene usage analysis of CDR3 amino acid clonotypes. COPE and FqMerger were used to merge filtered high-quality paired reads into contigs. Contigs were aligned with BLAST to IMGT TRBV, TRBD and TRBJ reference genes, and CDR3 was defined per IMGT. Highly expanded clones were defined as clonotypes with a frequency above 0.1%. Repertoire diversity was measured by Shannon entropy, and V-J evenness by the Gini coefficient. A clonotype found in more than one individual was treated as public. TCRdb reprocessed the public reads (quality trimming at Q25 with fastp, clone calling with MiXCR) and kept in-frame beta chains. Each entry is one CDR3 protein sequence, shown with its most common DNA and genes. V and J calls and clone size were set by TCRdb, not the authors. Recorded for this sample are about 450,000 distinct CDR3 sequences; roughly a quarter of them occurred a single time. Of the sample, roughly 28% falls within the top ten clones.

Taken from cysteine to phenylalanine, the CDR3 has 16 residues. The DNA shown is the 48-base CDR3, in frame from base 1. Trimming costs V 2 bases and J 4 bases, and their ends lie 17 bases apart. The germline V gene provides CDR1 MNHEY and CDR2 SVGAGI. This clonotype appeared many times. Its specific antigen is unknown. Base-call qualities are not available, and no considerably larger clone is one nucleotide away. The TCR sequence derives from a female donor with Graves disease. Sample: peripheral blood mononuclear cells (PBMCs), taken when the disease was refractory, from a patient treated with antithyroid drugs. The sequence is built from TRBV6-5 and TRBJ1-2; the D gene lacks a confident call. CDR3 region: CASSYEEFKGAYGYTF. The DNA is as follows: TGTGCCAGCAGTTACGAAGAATTCAAGGGAGCCTATGGCTACACCTTC.